Following are 9 T cell receptor beta chains from one sample sequenced in a study of vaccination effects on CD4 cells after COVID-19. Only in-frame clones appear in the TCRdb table, and some are missing; sequencing was by immunoSEQ multiplex PCR. Counted here are tens of thousands of clones, about 66% occurring once; the ten biggest clones make up around 28%. Their antigen targets remain unknown. The ViraFEST assay expanded antigen-specific CD4+ T cells with viral peptide pools before sequencing. Cells that had been cultured for approximately eleven days were the source of isolated CD4+ T cells. This specimen consisted of CD4+ T cells from PBMCs cultured with HCoV-229E spike peptides, obtained before COVID-19 vaccination. These receptors all come from a human donor who received a COVID-19 vaccine.

The chain uses TRBV5-1 and TRBJ2-5; TRBD2 matches at 9 bases. CDR1 and CDR2 (germline): SGHRS, YFSETQ. CDR3 length: 17 amino acids. With V trimmed by 0 bases and J by 4 bases, 10 bases remained unmatched. The CDR3 loop reads CASSLGLAERGGETQYF. The CDR3 nucleotides are TGCGCCAGCAGCTTGGGACTAGCGGAGAGGGGGGGAGAGACCCAGTACTTC. Complete variable domain (other parts from reference TRBV5-1 and TRBJ2-5): KAGVTQTPRYLIKTRGQQVTLSCSPISGHRSVSWYQQTPGQGLQFLFEYFSETQRNKGNFPGRFSGRQFSNSRSEMNVSTLELGDSALYLCASSLGLAERGGETQYFGPGTRLLVL.

The J gene is TRBJ2-1, the V gene TRBV18; 10 nucleotides line up with TRBD1. The germline V gene has CDR1 KGHSH and CDR2 LQKENI. V dropped 0 bases and J dropped 1; count of bases not matched to a gene: 0. CDR3 length equals 16 residues. CDR3 loop: CASSPPGQGSYNEQFF. The CDR3 DNA follows: TGTGCCAGCTCACCACCGGGACAGGGGTCCTACAATGAGCAGTTCTTC.

The chain carries TRBV7-2 and TRBJ2-7; TRBD1 or TRBD2 may be the D gene (5 bases each). V was pared by 6 bases and J by 6 bases, with 21 bases between. CDR1 and CDR2 (germline): SGHTA, FQGNSA. The CDR3 is made up of 15 amino acids. DNA of the CDR3: TGTGCCAGCAGTCCCGAACCGGGACGGACCCGCGAGCAGTACTTC. Translation gives CASSPEPGRTREQYF.

This chain joins TRBV7-6 and TRBJ2-1, with TRBD1 identical over 8 bases. The CDR3 consists of 16 residues. V lost 5 bases, J lost 0 bases, and 6 bases stayed unmatched. From germline, CDR1 is SGHVS and CDR2 FNYEAQ. CDR3 protein: CASSTRTGSSYNEQFF. The CDR3 nucleotides are TGTGCCAGCAGCACCCGGACAGGGAGCTCCTACAATGAGCAGTTCTTC.

This clone was counted only a few times. The chain joins TRBV28 to TRBJ1-4; the match to TRBD1 covers 7 bases. From germline, CDR1 is MDHEN and CDR2 SYDVKM. V lost 6 bases, J lost 7 bases, and 8 bases stayed unmatched. This CDR3 has 14 residues. The CDR3 loop is CASRYRGGGEKLFF. DNA of the CDR3: TGTGCCAGCAGATACAGGGGAGGAGGTGAAAAACTGTTTTTT.

The V call is TRBV18, the J call TRBJ1-5; 8 bases line up with TRBD1. Germline loops: CDR1 KGHSH, CDR2 LQKENI. The J segment lost 1 base and the V segment lost 6 bases, leaving 5 bases of the junction unmatched. CDR3 length: 15 amino acids. This chain's CDR3 is CASSRQGASNQPQHF. In nucleotides, the CDR3 is TGTGCCAGCTCGCGCCAGGGGGCCAGCAATCAGCCCCAGCATTTT.

V gene TRBV6-2 or TRBV6-3 combines with J gene TRBJ1-5; TRBD1 might be the D (6 bases). Looked up from germline, CDR1 is MNHEY and CDR2 is SVGEGT. Trimming shortened V by 6 bases and J by 2 bases, and 20 bases separated the two germline ends. The CDR3 consists of 17 residues. For the CDR3, the DNA is TGTGCCAGCAGCCCTAGGACCAGGGGTTCGGGCAATCAGCCCCAGCATTTT. Translation gives CASSPRTRGSGNQPQHF.

V and J are TRBV15 and TRBJ2-1; D perhaps matches TRBD2 (5 bases). Germline V CDR1 and CDR2: LNHNV, YYDKDF (reference sequence). The V end was cut by 1 base, the J end by 0 bases, with 10 bases between. The CDR3 totals 16 residues. In nucleotides, the CDR3 is TGTGCCACCAGCAGAGGTGGACTCAGCTCCTACAATGAGCAGTTCTTC. Its protein product is CATSRGGLSSYNEQFF.

This clone came up a few times. The chain has TRBV4-2 and TRBJ1-1; D is ambiguous. This CDR3 contains 15 residues. The germline V gene has CDR1 LGHNA and CDR2 YNFKEQ. The ends were cut back, 4 bases at V and 2 bases at J, with 14 bases in the middle. The CDR3 loop reads CASSRGSTANTEAFF. Written as DNA, the CDR3 is TGTGCCAGCAGCCGAGGATCGACCGCTAACACTGAAGCTTTCTTT.